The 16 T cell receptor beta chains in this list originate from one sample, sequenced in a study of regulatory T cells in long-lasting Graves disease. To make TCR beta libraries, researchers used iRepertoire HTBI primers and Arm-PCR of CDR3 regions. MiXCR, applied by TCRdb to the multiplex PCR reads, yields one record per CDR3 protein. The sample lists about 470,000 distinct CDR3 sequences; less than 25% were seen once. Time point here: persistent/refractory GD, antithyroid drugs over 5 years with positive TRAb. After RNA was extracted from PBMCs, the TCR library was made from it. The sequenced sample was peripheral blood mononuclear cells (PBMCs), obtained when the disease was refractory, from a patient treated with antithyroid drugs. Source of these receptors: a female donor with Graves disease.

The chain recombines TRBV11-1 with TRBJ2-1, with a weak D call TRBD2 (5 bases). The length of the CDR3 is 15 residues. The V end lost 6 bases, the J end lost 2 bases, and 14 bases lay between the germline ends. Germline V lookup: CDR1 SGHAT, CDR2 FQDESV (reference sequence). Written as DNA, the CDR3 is TGTGCCAGCAGGAGAGCTAGCTTCCCCTACAATGAGCAGTTCTTC. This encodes CASRRASFPYNEQFF.

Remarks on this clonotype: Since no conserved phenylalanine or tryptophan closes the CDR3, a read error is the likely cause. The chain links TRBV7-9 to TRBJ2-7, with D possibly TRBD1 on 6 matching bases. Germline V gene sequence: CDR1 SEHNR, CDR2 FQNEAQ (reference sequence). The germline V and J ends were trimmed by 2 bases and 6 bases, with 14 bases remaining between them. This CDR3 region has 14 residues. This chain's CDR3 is CASSLTQGNREQYL. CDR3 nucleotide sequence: TGTGCCAGCAGCTTAACACAGGGAAATCGCGAGCAGTACCTC.

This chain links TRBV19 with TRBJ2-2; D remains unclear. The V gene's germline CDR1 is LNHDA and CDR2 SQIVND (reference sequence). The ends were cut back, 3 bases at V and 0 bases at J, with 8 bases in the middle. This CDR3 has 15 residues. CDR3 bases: TGTGCCAGTAGTATGTCGGCCCCGAACACCGGGGAGCTGTTTTTT. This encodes CASSMSAPNTGELFF.

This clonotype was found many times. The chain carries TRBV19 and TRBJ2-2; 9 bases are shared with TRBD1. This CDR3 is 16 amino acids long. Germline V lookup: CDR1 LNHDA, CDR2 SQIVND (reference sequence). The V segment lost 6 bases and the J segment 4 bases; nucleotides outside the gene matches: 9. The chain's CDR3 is CASSKTGGAGTGELFF. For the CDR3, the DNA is TGTGCCAGTAGCAAAACAGGGGGCGCCGGCACCGGGGAGCTGTTTTTT.

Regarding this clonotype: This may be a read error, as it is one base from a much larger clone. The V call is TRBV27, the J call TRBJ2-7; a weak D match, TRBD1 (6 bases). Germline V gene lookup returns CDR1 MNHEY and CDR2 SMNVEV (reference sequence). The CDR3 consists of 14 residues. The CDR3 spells CASSFTGSSYEQDF. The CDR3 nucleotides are TGTGCCAGCAGTTTTACAGGGAGCTCCTACGAGCAGGACTTC.

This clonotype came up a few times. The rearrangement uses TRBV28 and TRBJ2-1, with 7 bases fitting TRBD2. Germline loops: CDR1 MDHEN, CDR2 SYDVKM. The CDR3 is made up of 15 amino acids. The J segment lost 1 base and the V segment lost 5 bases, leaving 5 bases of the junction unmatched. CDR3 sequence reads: CASSISGLSYNEQFF. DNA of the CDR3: TGTGCCAGCAGTATTAGCGGGCTTTCCTACAATGAGCAGTTCTTC. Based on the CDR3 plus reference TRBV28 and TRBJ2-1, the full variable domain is DVKVTQSSRYLVKRTGEKVFLECVQDMDHENMFWYRQDPGLGLRLIYFSYDVKMKEKGDIPEGYSVSREKKERFSLILESASTNQTSMYLCASSISGLSYNEQFFGPGTRLTVL.

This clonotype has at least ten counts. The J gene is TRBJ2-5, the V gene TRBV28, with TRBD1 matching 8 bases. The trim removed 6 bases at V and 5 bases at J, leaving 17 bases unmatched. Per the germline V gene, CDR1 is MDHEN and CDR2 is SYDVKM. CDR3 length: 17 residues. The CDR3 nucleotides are TGTGCCAGCAGCAGCCTCCTCGGACAGGGAATTAGGGAGACCCAGTACTTC. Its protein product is CASSSLLGQGIRETQYF.

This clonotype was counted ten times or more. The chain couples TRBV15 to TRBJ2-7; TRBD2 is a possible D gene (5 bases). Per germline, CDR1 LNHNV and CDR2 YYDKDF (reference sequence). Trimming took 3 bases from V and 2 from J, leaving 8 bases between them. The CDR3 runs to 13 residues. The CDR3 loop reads CATSSPGTYEQYF. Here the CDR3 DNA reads TGTGCCACCAGCAGCCCGGGAACCTACGAGCAGTACTTC.

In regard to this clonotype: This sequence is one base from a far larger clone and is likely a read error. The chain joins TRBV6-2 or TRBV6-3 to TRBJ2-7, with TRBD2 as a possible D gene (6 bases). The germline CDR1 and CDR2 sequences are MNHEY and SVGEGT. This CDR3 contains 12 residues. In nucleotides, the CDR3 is TGTGCCAGCTCGGTGGGGACTTACGGGCAGTACTTC. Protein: CASSVGTYGQYF.

DNA for the CDR3: TGCAGTGCCAACACGGGACTGGAAAACATTCAGTACTTC. Amino acids: CSANTGLENIQYF. The genes are TRBV20-1 and TRBJ2-4; a weak D match, TRBD2 (6 bases). In germline, CDR1 is DFQATT, CDR2 SNEGSKA (reference sequence). This CDR3 has 13 amino acids. The V end was cut by 6 bases, the J end by 5 bases, with 14 bases between.

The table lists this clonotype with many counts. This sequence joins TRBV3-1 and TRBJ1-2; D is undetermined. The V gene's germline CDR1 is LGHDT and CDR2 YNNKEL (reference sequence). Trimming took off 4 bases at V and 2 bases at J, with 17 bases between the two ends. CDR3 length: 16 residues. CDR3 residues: CASSPQFGTTNYGYTF. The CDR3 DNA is TGTGCCAGCAGCCCACAGTTCGGCACAACCAACTATGGCTACACCTTC.

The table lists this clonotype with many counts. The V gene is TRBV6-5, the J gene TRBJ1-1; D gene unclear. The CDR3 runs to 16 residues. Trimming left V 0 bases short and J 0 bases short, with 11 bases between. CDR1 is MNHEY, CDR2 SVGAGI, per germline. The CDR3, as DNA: TGTGCCAGCAGTTACTCCGTCTCTGCGGTGAACACTGAAGCTTTCTTT. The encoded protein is CASSYSVSAVNTEAFF.

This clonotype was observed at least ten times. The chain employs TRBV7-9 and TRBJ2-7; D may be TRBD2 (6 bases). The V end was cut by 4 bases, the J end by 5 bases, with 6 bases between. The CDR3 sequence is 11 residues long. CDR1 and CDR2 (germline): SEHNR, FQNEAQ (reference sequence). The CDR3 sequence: CASSWGDEQYF. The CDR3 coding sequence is TGTGCCAGCAGCTGGGGGGACGAGCAGTACTTC.

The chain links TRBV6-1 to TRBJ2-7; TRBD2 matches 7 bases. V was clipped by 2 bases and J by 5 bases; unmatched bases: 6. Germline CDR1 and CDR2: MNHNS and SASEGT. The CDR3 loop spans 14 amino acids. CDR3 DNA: TGTGCCAGCAGTGAACCTGGGGGGGAGAACGAGCAGTACTTC. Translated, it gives CASSEPGGENEQYF.

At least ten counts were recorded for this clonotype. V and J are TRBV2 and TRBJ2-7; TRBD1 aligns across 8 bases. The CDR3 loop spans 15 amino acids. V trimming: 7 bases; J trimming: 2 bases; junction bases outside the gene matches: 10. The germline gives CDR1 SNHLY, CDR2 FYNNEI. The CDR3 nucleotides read TGTGCCAGCATCAAAGCGGCACAGGGGGCCTACGAGCAGTACTTC. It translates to CASIKAAQGAYEQYF.

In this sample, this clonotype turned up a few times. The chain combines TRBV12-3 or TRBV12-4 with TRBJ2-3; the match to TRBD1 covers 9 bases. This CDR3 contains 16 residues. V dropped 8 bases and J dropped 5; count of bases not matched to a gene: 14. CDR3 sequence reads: CASCQWGTGMGDTQYF. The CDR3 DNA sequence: TGTGCCAGCTGTCAATGGGGGACAGGGATGGGAGATACGCAGTATTTT.